The source of this T cell receptor (beta chain) is a study of glioma-infiltrating T cells. Study results and limitations: Tissue and blood shared very few CDR3 sequences. Non-neoplastic patients had below-expected tissue-blood divergence, while all gliomas exceeded expectation.

TCR alpha and beta CDR3 regions were amplified from RNA using iRepertoire nested multiplex PCR. Input was 100-400 ng of tissue mRNA or PBMC total RNA. TCRdb ran MiXCR on the multiplex PCR reads and lists one entry per CDR3 protein. The table has more than 100,000 distinct CDR3 sequences, 25% to 30% seen once. Trimming took 6 bases from V and 1 from J; bases not matched to a gene: 10. The germline CDR1 and CDR2 sequences are SQVTM and ANQGSEA. This CDR3 has 15 residues. Only a few counts were recorded for this clonotype. Its target is not known. Sequencing used glioma tissue, nonneoplastic brain tissue, or PBMCs (not recorded which). The rearrangement links TRBV29-1 to TRBJ1-1; 8 bases are shared with TRBD1. This receptor was obtained from a human donor with low-grade glioma or glioblastoma, undergoing nonglioma brain surgery, or in good health (not recorded which). This chain's CDR3 is CSVARPGTGNTEAFF. The CDR3 DNA reads TGCAGCGTCGCCCGTCCCGGGACAGGGAACACTGAAGCTTTCTTT. Full variable domain (missing parts from reference TRBV29-1 and TRBJ1-1): SAVISQKPSRDICQRGTSLTIQCQVDSQVTMMFWYRQQPGQSLTLIATANQGSEATYESGFVIDKFPISRPNLTFSTLTVSNMSPEDSSIYLCSVARPGTGNTEAFFGQGTRLTVV.